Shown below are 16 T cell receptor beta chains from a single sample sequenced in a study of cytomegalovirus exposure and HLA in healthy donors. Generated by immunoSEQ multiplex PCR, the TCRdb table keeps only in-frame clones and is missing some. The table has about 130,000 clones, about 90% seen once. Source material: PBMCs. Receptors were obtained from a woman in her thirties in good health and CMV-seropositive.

CDR3 bases: TGTGCCAGCAGCTCCGGACAGTCTTCATACAATGAGCAGTTCTTC. Translation: CASSSGQSSYNEQFF. This sequence joins TRBV7-9 and TRBJ2-1; the D gene is possibly TRBD1 (6 bases). V dropped 4 bases and J dropped 4 bases, with 14 bases sitting between them. CDR3 length: 15 amino acids. Germline V CDR1 and CDR2: SEHNR, FQNEAQ (reference sequence).

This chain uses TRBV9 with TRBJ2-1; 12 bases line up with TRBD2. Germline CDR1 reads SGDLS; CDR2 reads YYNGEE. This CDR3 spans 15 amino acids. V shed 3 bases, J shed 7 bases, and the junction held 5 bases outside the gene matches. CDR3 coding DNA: TGTGCCAGCAGCGCGACTAGCGGGAGAGGGAATGAGCAGTTCTTC. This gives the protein CASSATSGRGNEQFF.

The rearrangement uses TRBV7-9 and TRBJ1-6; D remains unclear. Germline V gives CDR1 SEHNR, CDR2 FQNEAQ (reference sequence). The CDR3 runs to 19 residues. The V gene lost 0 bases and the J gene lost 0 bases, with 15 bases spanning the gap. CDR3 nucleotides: TGTGCCAGCAGCTTAGCGTGGGGAGACGCCAGCTCCTATAATTCACCCCTCCACTTT. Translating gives CASSLAWGDASSYNSPLHF.

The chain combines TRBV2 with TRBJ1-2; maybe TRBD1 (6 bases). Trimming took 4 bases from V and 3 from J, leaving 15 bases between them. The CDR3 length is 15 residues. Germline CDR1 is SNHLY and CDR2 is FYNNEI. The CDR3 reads CASSVDGQKDYGYTF. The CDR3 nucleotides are TGTGCCAGCAGTGTTGATGGACAGAAAGACTATGGCTACACCTTC.

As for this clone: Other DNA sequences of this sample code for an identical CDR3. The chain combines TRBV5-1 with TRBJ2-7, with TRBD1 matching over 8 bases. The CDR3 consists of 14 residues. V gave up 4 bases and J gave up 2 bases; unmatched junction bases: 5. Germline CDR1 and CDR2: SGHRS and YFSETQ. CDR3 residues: CASSTGQAPYEQYF. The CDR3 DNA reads TGCGCCAGCAGCACGGGACAGGCCCCCTACGAGCAGTACTTC. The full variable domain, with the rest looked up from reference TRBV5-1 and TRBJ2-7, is KAGVTQTPRYLIKTRGQQVTLSCSPISGHRSVSWYQQTPGQGLQFLFEYFSETQRNKGNFPGRFSGRQFSNSRSEMNVSTLELGDSALYLCASSTGQAPYEQYFGPGTRLTVT.

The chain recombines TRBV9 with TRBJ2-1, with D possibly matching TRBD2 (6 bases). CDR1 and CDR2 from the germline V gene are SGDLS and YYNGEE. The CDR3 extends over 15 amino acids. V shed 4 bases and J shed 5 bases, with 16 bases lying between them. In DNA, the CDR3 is TGTGCCAGCAGCCCACTGGGGGGAGGCGACAATGAGCAGTTCTTC. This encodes CASSPLGGGDNEQFF. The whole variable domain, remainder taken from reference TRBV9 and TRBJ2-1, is DSGVTQTPKHLITATGQRVTLRCSPRSGDLSVYWYQQSLDQGLQFLIQYYNGEERAKGNILERFSAQQFPDLHSELNLSSLELGDSALYFCASSPLGGGDNEQFFGPGTRLTVL.

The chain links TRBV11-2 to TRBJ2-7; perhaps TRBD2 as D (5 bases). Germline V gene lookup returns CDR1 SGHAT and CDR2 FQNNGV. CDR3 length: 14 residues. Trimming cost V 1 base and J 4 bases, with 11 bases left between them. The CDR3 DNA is TGTGCCAGCAGCTTAGCCCTCGGACTGTACGAGCAGTACTTC. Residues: CASSLALGLYEQYF.

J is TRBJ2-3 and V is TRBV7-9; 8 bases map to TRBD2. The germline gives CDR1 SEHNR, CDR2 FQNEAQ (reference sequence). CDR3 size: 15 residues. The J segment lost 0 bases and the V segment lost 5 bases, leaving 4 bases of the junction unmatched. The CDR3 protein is CASSKRGRSTDTQYF. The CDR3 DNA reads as TGTGCCAGCAGCAAGCGGGGGAGAAGCACAGATACGCAGTATTTT. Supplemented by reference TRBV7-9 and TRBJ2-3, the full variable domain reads DTGVSQNPRHKITKRGQNVTFRCDPISEHNRLYWYRQTLGQGPEFLTYFQNEAQLEKSRLLSDRFSAERPKGSFSTLEIQRTEQGDSAMYLCASSKRGRSTDTQYFGPGTRLTVL.

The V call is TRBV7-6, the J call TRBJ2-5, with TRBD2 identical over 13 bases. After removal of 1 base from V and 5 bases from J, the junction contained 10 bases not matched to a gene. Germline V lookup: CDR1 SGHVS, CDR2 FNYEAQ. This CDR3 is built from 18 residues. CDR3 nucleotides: TGTGCCAGCAGCTTAGGACCCGGGACTAGCGGGACATGGGAGACCCAGTACTTC. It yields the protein CASSLGPGTSGTWETQYF.

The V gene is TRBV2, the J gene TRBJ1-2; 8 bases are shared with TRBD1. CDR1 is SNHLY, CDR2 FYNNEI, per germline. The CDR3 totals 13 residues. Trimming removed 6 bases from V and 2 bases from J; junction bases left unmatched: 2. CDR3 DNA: TGTGCCAGCAGGGACAGGGAGAACTATGGCTACACCTTC. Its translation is CASRDRENYGYTF.

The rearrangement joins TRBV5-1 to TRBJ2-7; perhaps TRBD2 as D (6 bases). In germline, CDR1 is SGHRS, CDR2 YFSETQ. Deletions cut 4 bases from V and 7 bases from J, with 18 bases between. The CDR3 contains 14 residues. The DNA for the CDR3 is TGCGCCAGCAGCCCCGGGACTTCTTTGCTTGAGCAGTACTTC. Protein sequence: CASSPGTSLLEQYF.

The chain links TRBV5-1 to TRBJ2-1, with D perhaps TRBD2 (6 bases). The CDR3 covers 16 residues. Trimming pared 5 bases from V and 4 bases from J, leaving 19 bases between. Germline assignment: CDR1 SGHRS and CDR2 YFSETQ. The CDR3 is CASSYLAAKAYNEQFF. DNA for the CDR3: TGCGCCAGCAGTTACTTAGCGGCTAAGGCTTACAATGAGCAGTTCTTC. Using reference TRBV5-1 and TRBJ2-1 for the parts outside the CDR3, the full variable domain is KAGVTQTPRYLIKTRGQQVTLSCSPISGHRSVSWYQQTPGQGLQFLFEYFSETQRNKGNFPGRFSGRQFSNSRSEMNVSTLELGDSALYLCASSYLAAKAYNEQFFGPGTRLTVL.

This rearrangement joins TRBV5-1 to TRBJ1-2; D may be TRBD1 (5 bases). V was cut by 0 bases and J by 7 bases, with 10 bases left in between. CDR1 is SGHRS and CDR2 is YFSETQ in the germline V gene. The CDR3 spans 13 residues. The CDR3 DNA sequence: TGCGCCAGCAGCTTGGAAGGGGCATCTGGCTACACCTTC. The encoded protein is CASSLEGASGYTF.

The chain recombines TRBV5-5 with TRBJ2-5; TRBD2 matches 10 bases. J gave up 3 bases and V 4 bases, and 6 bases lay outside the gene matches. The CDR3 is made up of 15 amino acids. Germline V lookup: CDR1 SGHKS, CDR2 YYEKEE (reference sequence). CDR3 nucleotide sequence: TGTGCCAGCAGCCTACTAGCGGGATATAAAGAGACCCAGTACTTC. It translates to CASSLLAGYKETQYF.

The CDR3 region is CASSSLRTGTRSGANVLTF. Written as DNA, the CDR3 is TGTGCCAGCAGTTCCTTGAGGACAGGGACCCGCTCTGGGGCCAACGTCCTGACTTTC. The chain combines TRBV27 with TRBJ2-6; 8 positions agree with TRBD1. Trimming removed 4 bases from V and 0 bases from J; junction bases left unmatched: 11. Germline V gene lookup returns CDR1 MNHEY and CDR2 SMNVEV (reference sequence). The CDR3 extends over 19 amino acids.

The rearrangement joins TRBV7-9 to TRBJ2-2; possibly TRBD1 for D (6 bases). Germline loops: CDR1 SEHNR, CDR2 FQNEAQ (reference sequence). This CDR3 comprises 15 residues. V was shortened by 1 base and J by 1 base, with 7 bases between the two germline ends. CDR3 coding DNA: TGTGCCAGCAGCTTAGTACAGGGGAACACCGGGGAGCTGTTTTTT. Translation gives CASSLVQGNTGELFF.